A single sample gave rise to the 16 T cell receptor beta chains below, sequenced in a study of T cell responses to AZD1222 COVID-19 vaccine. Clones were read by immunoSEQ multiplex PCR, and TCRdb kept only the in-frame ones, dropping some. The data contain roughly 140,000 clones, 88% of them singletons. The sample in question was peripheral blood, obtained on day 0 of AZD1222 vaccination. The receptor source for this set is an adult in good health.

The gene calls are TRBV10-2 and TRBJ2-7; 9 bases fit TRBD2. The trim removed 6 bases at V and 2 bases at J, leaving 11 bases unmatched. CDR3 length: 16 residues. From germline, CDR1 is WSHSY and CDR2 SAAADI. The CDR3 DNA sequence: TGCGCCAGCAGCAGGATGAGCGGGGGGACCACCTACGAGCAGTACTTC. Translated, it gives CASSRMSGGTTYEQYF.

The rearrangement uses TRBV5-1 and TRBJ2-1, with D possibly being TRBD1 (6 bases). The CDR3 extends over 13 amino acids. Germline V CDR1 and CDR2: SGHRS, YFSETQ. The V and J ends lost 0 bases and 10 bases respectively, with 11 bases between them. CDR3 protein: CASSLVPGEEQFF. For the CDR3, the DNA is TGCGCCAGCAGCTTGGTACCAGGGGAAGAGCAGTTCTTC.

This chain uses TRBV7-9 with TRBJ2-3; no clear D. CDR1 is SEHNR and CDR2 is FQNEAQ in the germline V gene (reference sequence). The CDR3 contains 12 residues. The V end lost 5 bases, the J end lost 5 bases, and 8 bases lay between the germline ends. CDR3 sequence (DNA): TGTGCCAGCAGCCCGAGTGAAGATACGCAGTATTTT. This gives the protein CASSPSEDTQYF. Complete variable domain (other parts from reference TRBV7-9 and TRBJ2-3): DTGVSQNPRHKITKRGQNVTFRCDPISEHNRLYWYRQTLGQGPEFLTYFQNEAQLEKSRLLSDRFSAERPKGSFSTLEIQRTEQGDSAMYLCASSPSEDTQYFGPGTRLTVL.

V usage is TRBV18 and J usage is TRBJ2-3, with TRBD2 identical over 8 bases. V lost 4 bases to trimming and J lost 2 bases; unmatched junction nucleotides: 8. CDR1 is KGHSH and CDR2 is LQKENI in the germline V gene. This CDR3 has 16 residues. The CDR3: CASSLMKRGSTDTQYF. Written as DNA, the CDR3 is TGTGCCAGCTCACTAATGAAGCGGGGGTCCACAGATACGCAGTATTTT.

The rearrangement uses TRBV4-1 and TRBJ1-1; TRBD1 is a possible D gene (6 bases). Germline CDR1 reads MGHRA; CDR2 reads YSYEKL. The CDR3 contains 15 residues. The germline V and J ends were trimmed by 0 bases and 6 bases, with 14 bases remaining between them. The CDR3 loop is CASSQEARGVAEAFF. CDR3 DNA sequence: TGCGCCAGCAGCCAAGAGGCCAGGGGCGTCGCTGAAGCTTTCTTT.

In DNA form, the CDR3 reads TGTGCCAGCAGCCAAGGGACAGGGGCGGAGACCCAGTACTTC. Translating gives CASSQGTGAETQYF. The chain joins TRBV14 to TRBJ2-5; 9 bases match TRBD1. The length of the CDR3 is 14 residues. V dropped 1 base and J dropped 5; count of bases not matched to a gene: 2. CDR1 and CDR2 (germline): SGHDN, FVKESK.

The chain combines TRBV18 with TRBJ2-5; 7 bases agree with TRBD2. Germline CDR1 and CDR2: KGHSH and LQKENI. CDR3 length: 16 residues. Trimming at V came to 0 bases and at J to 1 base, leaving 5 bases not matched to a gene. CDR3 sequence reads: CASSPPRRGTQETQYF. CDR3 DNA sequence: TGTGCCAGCTCACCACCGCGGCGGGGGACCCAAGAGACCCAGTACTTC.

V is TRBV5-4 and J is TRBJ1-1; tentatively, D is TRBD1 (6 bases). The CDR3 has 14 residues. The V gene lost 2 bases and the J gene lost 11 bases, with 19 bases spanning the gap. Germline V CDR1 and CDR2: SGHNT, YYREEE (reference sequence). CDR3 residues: CASSFRGATRRAFF. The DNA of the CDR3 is TGTGCCAGCAGCTTTCGGGGGGCCACGAGGCGGGCTTTCTTT.

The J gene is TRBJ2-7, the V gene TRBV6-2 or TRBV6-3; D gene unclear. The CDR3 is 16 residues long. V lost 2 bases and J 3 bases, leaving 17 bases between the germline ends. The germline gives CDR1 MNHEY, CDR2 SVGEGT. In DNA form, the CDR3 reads TGTGCCAGCAGTTACAGAACTACCCTTCCGGTCTACGAGCAGTACTTC. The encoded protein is CASSYRTTLPVYEQYF.

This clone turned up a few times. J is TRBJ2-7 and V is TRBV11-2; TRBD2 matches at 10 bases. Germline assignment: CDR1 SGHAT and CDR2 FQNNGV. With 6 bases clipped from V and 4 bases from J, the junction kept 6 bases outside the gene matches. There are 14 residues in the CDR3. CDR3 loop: CASSSGLASYEQYF. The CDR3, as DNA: TGTGCCAGCAGTTCGGGACTAGCGAGTTACGAGCAGTACTTC.

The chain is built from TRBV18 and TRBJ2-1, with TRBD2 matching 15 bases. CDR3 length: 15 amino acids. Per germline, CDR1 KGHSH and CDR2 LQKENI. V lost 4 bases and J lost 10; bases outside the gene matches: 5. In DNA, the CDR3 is TGTGCCAGCTCACGGACTAGCGGGGGGGTTCGGGAGCAGTTCTTC. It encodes CASSRTSGGVREQFF. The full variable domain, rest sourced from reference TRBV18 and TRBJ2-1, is NAGVMQNPRHLVRRRGQEARLRCSPMKGHSHVYWYRQLPEEGLKFMVYLQKENIIDESGMPKERFSAEFPKEGPSILRIQQVVRGDSAAYFCASSRTSGGVREQFFGPGTRLTVL.

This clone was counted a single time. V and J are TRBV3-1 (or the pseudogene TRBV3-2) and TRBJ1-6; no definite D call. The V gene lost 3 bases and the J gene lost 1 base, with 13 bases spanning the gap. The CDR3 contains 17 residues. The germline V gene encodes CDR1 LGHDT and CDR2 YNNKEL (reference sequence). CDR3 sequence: CASSHSLGRSYNSPLHF. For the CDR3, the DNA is TGTGCCAGCAGCCACAGCCTAGGGAGGTCCTATAATTCACCCCTCCACTTT.

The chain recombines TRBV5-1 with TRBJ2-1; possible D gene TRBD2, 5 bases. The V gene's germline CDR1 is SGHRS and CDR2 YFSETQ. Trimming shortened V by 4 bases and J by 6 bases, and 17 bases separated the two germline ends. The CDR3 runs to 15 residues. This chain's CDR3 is CASSIGSSPGNEQFF. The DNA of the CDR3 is TGCGCCAGCAGCATAGGGAGCTCCCCAGGCAATGAGCAGTTCTTC. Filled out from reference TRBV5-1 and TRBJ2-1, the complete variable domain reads KAGVTQTPRYLIKTRGQQVTLSCSPISGHRSVSWYQQTPGQGLQFLFEYFSETQRNKGNFPGRFSGRQFSNSRSEMNVSTLELGDSALYLCASSIGSSPGNEQFFGPGTRLTVL.

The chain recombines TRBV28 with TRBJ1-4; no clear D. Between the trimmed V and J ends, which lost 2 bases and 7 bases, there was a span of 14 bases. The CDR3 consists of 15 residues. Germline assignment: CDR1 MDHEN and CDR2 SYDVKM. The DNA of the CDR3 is TGTGCCAGCAGTTTAAACCCGGGGTCGGGTGAAAAACTGTTTTTT. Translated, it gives CASSLNPGSGEKLFF.

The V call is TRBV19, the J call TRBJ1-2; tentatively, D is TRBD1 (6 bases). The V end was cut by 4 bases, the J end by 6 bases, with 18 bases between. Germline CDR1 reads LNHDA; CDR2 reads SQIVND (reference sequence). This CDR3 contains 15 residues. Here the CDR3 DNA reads TGTGCCAGTAGTAGGGCCTCGGAGGGGGTGAATGGCTACACCTTC. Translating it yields CASSRASEGVNGYTF.

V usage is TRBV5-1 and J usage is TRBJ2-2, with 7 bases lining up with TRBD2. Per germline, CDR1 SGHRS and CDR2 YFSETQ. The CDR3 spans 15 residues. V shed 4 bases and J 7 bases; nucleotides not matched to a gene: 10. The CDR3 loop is CASSPRGGRDGELFF. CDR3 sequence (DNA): TGCGCCAGCAGCCCTCGCGGGGGAAGAGACGGGGAGCTGTTTTTT.